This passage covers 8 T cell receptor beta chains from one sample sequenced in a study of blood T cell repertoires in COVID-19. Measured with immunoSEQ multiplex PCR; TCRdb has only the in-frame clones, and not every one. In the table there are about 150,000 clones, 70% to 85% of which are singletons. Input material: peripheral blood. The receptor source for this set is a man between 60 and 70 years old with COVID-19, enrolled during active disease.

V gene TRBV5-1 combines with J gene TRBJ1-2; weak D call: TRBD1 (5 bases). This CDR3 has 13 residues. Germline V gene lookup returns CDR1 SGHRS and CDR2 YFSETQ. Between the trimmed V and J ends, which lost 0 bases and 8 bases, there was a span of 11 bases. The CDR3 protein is CASSLVVGLGYTF. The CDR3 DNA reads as TGCGCCAGCAGCTTGGTTGTGGGGCTCGGCTACACCTTC.

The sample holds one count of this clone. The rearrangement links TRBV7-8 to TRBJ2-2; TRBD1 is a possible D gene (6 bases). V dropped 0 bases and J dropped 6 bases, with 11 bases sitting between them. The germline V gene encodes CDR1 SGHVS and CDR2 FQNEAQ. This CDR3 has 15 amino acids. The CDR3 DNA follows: TGTGCCAGCAGCTTAGCGGGTTCAGGGGCCGGGGAGCTGTTTTTT. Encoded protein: CASSLAGSGAGELFF.

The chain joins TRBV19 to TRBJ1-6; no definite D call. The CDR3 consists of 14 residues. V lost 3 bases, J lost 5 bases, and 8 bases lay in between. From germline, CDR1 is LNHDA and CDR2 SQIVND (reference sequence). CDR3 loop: CASSIPTNNSPLHF. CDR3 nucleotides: TGTGCCAGTAGTATCCCGACAAATAATTCACCCCTCCACTTT.

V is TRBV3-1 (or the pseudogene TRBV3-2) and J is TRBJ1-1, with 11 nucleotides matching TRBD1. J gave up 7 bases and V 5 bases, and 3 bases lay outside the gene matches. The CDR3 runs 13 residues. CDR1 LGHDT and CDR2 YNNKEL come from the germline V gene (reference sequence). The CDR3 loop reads CASSFGTGGEAFF. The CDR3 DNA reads TGTGCCAGCAGCTTCGGGACAGGGGGTGAAGCTTTCTTT.

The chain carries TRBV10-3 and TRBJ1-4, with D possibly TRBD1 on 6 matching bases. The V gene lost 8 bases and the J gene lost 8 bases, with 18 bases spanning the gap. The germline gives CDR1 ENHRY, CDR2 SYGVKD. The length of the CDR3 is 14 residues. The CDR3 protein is CAIGGGGRQEKLFF. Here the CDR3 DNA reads TGTGCCATCGGGGGAGGGGGGCGCCAAGAAAAACTGTTTTTT.

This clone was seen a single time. In nucleotides, the CDR3 is TGTGCCAGCAGTTCTCTGGCGGGACAGGGCAATCAGCCCCAGCATTTT. Residues: CASSSLAGQGNQPQHF. The V and J genes are TRBV6-5 and TRBJ1-5, with 8 bases aligning to TRBD1. The germline gives CDR1 MNHEY, CDR2 SVGAGI. After removal of 4 bases from V and 2 bases from J, the junction contained 7 bases not matched to a gene. CDR3 length equals 16 residues.

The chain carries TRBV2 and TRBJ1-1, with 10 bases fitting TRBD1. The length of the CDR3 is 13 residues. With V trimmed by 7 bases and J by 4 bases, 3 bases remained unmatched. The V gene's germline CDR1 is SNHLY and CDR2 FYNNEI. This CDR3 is CASMGQGRTEAFF. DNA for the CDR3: TGTGCCAGCATGGGACAGGGGCGCACTGAAGCTTTCTTT.

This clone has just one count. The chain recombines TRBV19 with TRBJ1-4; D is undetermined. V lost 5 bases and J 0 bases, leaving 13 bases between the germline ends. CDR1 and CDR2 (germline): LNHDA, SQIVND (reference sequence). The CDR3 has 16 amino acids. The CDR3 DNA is TGTGCCAGTAGTTTAAAAACAGCCGCAACTAATGAAAAACTGTTTTTT. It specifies CASSLKTAATNEKLFF. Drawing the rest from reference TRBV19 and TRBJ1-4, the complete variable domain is DGGITQSPKYLFRKEGQNVTLSCEQNLNHDAMYWYRQDPGQGLRLIYYSQIVNDFQKGDIAEGYSVSREKKESFPLTVTSAQKNPTAFYLCASSLKTAATNEKLFFGSGTQLSVL.